A selection of T cell receptor beta chains follows, all from one sample in a study of shared clonotypes between healthy human individuals. TCRdb's copy holds only in-frame clones and misses some; the assay was immunoSEQ multiplex PCR. The table shows 2,500,000 or so clones, with roughly nine tenths occurring only once. The source material was naive CD4+ T cells sorted from blood. The receptors were sampled from a man between 18 and 29 years old in good health. Each CDR3 is given with its conserved first and last residue. A D gene is named only where the DNA matches it firmly. Rows may omit the clone size; those that give it use once, few, many or a size class.

D | J | size | V | DNA | CDR3
TRBD2 | TRBJ2-3 | NA | TRBV5-1 | TGCGCCAGCAGCCTCGGGACTAGCGGGACTTCAGATACGCAGTATTTT | CASSLGTSGTSDTQYF
NA | TRBJ2-3 | NA | TRBV30 | TGTGCCTGGAGTCTTGCTTCTAGCACAGATACGCAGTATTTT | CAWSLASSTDTQYF
TRBD2 | TRBJ2-3 | NA | TRBV9 | TGTGCCAGCAGCGTAGGTCTAGCGGGGGGTTCCCCAGATACGCAGTATTTT | CASSVGLAGGSPDTQYF
NA | TRBJ2-1 | once | TRBV7-2 | TGTGCCAGCAGCCCGGGGGCCGGGAGTAGGTCCTACAATGAGCAGTTCTTC | CASSPGAGSRSYNEQFF
NA | TRBJ1-1 | NA | TRBV6-5 | TGTGCCAGCAGCGGTGCCAAAGGGGGGACTGAAGCTTTCTTT | CASSGAKGGTEAFF
NA | TRBJ2-5 | NA | TRBV7-2 | TGTGCCAGCAGCTCACAGATTCAAGAGACCCAGTACTTC | CASSSQIQETQYF
TRBD1 | TRBJ1-1 | NA | TRBV5-1 | TGCGCCAGCAGATATACCGGGACAGGGTTTAGTAGCACTGAAGCTTTCTTT | CASRYTGTGFSSTEAFF
TRBD1 | TRBJ2-6 | NA | TRBV6-5 | TGTGCCAGCAGTAAGGGGGCATCAGGGGCCAACGTCCTGGCTTTC | CASSKGASGANVLAF
NA | TRBJ2-5 | NA | TRBV5-4 | TGTGCCAGCAGCTTGTCGTCGGGGGGCCAGGAGACCCAGTACTTC | CASSLSSGGQETQYF
NA | TRBJ1-3 | NA | TRBV5-4 | TGTGCCAGCAGCTTGGAGGGCAGGCGTTACTCTGGAAACACCATATATTTT | CASSLEGRRYSGNTIYF
TRBD1 | TRBJ1-5 | NA | TRBV7-9 | TGTGCCAGCAGCTTGACAGGGTGGAATCAGCCCCAGCATTTT | CASSLTGWNQPQHF
NA | TRBJ2-3 | NA | TRBV7-7 | TGTGCTAGCAGCTCCGGGACTCAGAACACAGATACGCAGTATTTT | CASSSGTQNTDTQYF
NA | TRBJ2-1 | NA | TRBV7-6 | TGTGCCAGCAGTGCCTTTGGGGGAATCCACAATGAGCAGTTCTTC | CASSAFGGIHNEQFF
NA | TRBJ1-1 | NA | TRBV6-5 | TGTGCCAGCCGCCAGGGACCGACTTTGGAAGCTTTCTTT | CASRQGPTLEAFF
NA | TRBJ2-5 | NA | TRBV18 | TGTGCCAGCTCACCGTTCCCAGGTGTTGAGACCCAGTACTTC | CASSPFPGVETQYF
TRBD1 | TRBJ1-4 | NA | TRBV6-1 | TGTGCCAGCAGCGTGGGACAGCGTAATGAAAAACTGTTTTTT | CASSVGQRNEKLFF
TRBD2 | TRBJ2-1 | once | TRBV18 | TGTGCCAGCTCACCTGGGCGGGGGGACTACAATGAGCAGTTCTTC | CASSPGRGDYNEQFF
NA | TRBJ2-5 | NA | TRBV1 | TGCACCAGCAGCCAAGCCCCCCGAGCGGGGGGAGGTCAAGAGACCCAGTACTTC | CTSSQAPRAGGGQETQYF
NA | TRBJ1-5 | NA | TRBV2 | TGTGCCAGCAGTGATCCCAGGCAGGGCGGCAATCAGCCCCAGCATTTT | CASSDPRQGGNQPQHF
TRBD2 | TRBJ2-3 | NA | TRBV19 | TGTGCCAGTAGAACCGGGACTAGCATCACAGATACGCAGTATTTT | CASRTGTSITDTQYF
NA | TRBJ2-6 | NA | TRBV27 | TGTGCCAGCAGTTTATTGGGGCCGGGATCGTCGACTGGGGCCAACGTCCTGACTTTC | CASSLLGPGSSTGANVLTF
TRBD1 | TRBJ2-1 | NA | TRBV7-6 | TGTGCCAGCAGCGGGGACAGCAAGATCAGGGACGGTGAGCAGTTCTTC | CASSGDSKIRDGEQFF
NA | TRBJ2-7 | NA | TRBV1 | TGCACCAGCAGCGTGGACAGGGGAGAGGAGCAGTACTTC | CTSSVDRGEEQYF
NA | TRBJ1-5 | NA | TRBV27 | TGTGCCAGCCGAAGGGGGGATGGGTCTCAGCCCCAGCATTTT | CASRRGDGSQPQHF
NA | TRBJ2-7 | NA | TRBV27 | TGTGCCAGCAGTTTGTCGACTGGAATCTACGAGCAGTACTTC | CASSLSTGIYEQYF
TRBD1 | TRBJ2-3 | NA | TRBV7-9 | TGTGCCAGCAGCTCGGACAGGGGTACAGATACGCAGTATTTT | CASSSDRGTDTQYF
TRBD1 | TRBJ1-1 | NA | TRBV5-5 | TGTGCCAGCAGCCTCATAACAGGGGAGAACACTGAAGCTTTCTTT | CASSLITGENTEAFF
TRBD2 | TRBJ2-2 | NA | TRBV7-8 | TGTGCCAGCAGTTTGACTAGCGGGGGGACCAGGGAGCTGTTTTTT | CASSLTSGGTRELFF
TRBD1 | TRBJ2-7 | NA | TRBV6-5 | TGTGCCAGCAGGTCCGGGACAGGGCACTACGAGCAGTACTTC | CASRSGTGHYEQYF
NA | TRBJ2-5 | NA | TRBV19 | TGTGCCAGTAGTATCCGGACTGCCACGGCCCGGGAGACCCAGTACTTC | CASSIRTATARETQYF
TRBD1 | TRBJ2-7 | once | TRBV27 | TGTGCCAGCAGCCCCAGGGGGCTCTACGAGCAGTACTTC | CASSPRGLYEQYF
NA | TRBJ1-5 | NA | TRBV15 | TGTGCCACCAGCGCAGGGATTGGGAGCAATCAGCCCCAGCATTTT | CATSAGIGSNQPQHF
TRBD1 | TRBJ1-4 | NA | TRBV19 | TGTGCCAGTAGTCTCACGGGACAGGCAAATGAAAAACTGTTTTTT | CASSLTGQANEKLFF
NA | TRBJ1-1 | few | TRBV4-1 | TGCGCCAGCAGCCACGGCGTAACGGACACTGAAGCTTTCTTT | CASSHGVTDTEAFF
NA | TRBJ2-3 | NA | TRBV4-3 | TGCGCCAGCAGCCAAGAAAGGGCAGATACGCAGTATTTT | CASSQERADTQYF
NA | TRBJ1-1 | NA | TRBV5-4 | TGTGCCAGCAGCTTACGGGGGGTAAACACTGAAGCTTTCTTT | CASSLRGVNTEAFF
NA | TRBJ1-2 | NA | TRBV28 | TGTGCCAGCAGTCCTGATACAGGGATGGTCTATGGCTACACCTTC | CASSPDTGMVYGYTF
TRBD2 | TRBJ2-3 | few | TRBV6-1 | TGTGCCAGCAGGGTAGCGGGGGCCACAGATACGCAGTATTTT | CASRVAGATDTQYF
NA | TRBJ1-5 | NA | TRBV19 | TGTGCCAGTACCCCGATGGGGGGATTTGATCAGCCCCAGCATTTT | CASTPMGGFDQPQHF
NA | TRBJ2-5 | NA | TRBV6-5 | TGTGCCAGCAGTTACAGTGAGACCCAGTACTTC | CASSYSETQYF
TRBD2 | TRBJ2-5 | NA | TRBV7-9 | TGTGCCAGCAGGACCGGGACTAGCGGGGATTTGGGGGTCGAGACCCAGTACTTC | CASRTGTSGDLGVETQYF
NA | TRBJ1-5 | NA | TRBV19 | TGTGCCACCAGAGGTAGGGAAGTTCAGCCCCAGCATTTT | CATRGREVQPQHF
TRBD2 | TRBJ2-7 | NA | TRBV5-4 | TGTGCCAGCAGCCTTGGAGCGGCTAGCGGGGGGGCGTACTACGAGCAGTACTTC | CASSLGAASGGAYYEQYF
TRBD1 | TRBJ1-2 | once | TRBV6-5 | TGTGCCAGCAGTGCAGGGGGGTCTAACTATGGCTACACCTTC | CASSAGGSNYGYTF
NA | TRBJ1-5 | NA | TRBV28 | TGTGCCAGCAGTTCCCCCGAAATGAAAAATCAGCCCCAGCATTTT | CASSSPEMKNQPQHF
NA | TRBJ1-4 | NA | TRBV10-3 | TGTGCCATCAGTGAGTCCCAAAATGAAAAACTGTTTTTT | CAISESQNEKLFF
TRBD2 | TRBJ2-2 | once | TRBV9 | TGTGCCAGCCGGTTAGCGGGAAATACCGGGGAGCTGTTTTTT | CASRLAGNTGELFF
NA | TRBJ1-6 | NA | TRBV5-1 | TGCGCCAGCAGAAGTGGGAACCGAAGCTCCTATAATTCACCCCTCCACTTT | CASRSGNRSSYNSPLHF
NA | TRBJ1-3 | NA | TRBV10-3 | TGTGCCATCAGTGATGTCAGCTCTGGAAACACCATATATTTT | CAISDVSSGNTIYF
TRBD2 | TRBJ2-1 | NA | TRBV27 | TGTGCCAGCAGTTTAGCGGGAGGGTTAATGGATGAGCAGTTCTTC | CASSLAGGLMDEQFF
NA | TRBJ1-2 | NA | TRBV4-1 | TGCGCCAGCAGCGGTTCCGGGACGCCCCTTGGGGACTATGGCTACACCTTC | CASSGSGTPLGDYGYTF
NA | TRBJ2-3 | NA | TRBV5-5 | TGTGCCAGCAGCTTGGGTTCGCCTCCTAGCACAGATACGCAGTATTTT | CASSLGSPPSTDTQYF
TRBD1 | TRBJ2-7 | NA | TRBV25-1 | TGTGCCAGCAGTGAGGGGACAGGGGCCTCCTACGAGCAGTACTTC | CASSEGTGASYEQYF
NA | TRBJ2-7 | NA | TRBV5-1 | TGCGCCAGCAGCTTGGCCGATAGTCCCCCCTACGAGCAGTACTTC | CASSLADSPPYEQYF